Listed below are T cell receptor beta chains from one sample, sequenced in a study of blood T cell repertoires in COVID-19. Sequenced by immunoSEQ multiplex PCR; TCRdb stores in-frame clones only, minus some. The table records roughly 280,000 clones, approximately 85% of them present only once. Sequencing used peripheral blood. These receptors all come from a woman between 70 and 85 years old with acute or convalescent COVID-19. CDR3s include the opening cysteine and the closing phenylalanine or tryptophan. Each record gives: D gene, clone size, J gene, V gene, CDR3 DNA, CDR3 protein. The D gene is left open where the match is weak. Clone size, where shown, is once, few, many, or a class for clones that have expanded.

D: -; size: -; J: TRBJ1-2; V: TRBV2; DNA: TGTGCCAGCAGTTTCTCCGGGGGGAAGTACGATGGCTACACCTTC; CDR3: CASSFSGGKYDGYTF
D: TRBD1; size: -; J: TRBJ2-3; V: TRBV18; DNA: TGTGCCAGCTCCTGGACAGGTTTTACAGATACGCAGTATTTT; CDR3: CASSWTGFTDTQYF
D: -; size: -; J: TRBJ1-2; V: TRBV5-6; DNA: TGTGCCAGCAGCTTGGCCGCCCAGGGCTACACCTTC; CDR3: CASSLAAQGYTF
D: -; size: -; J: TRBJ2-7; V: TRBV5-1; DNA: TGCGCCAGCAGCTTGAGGACGGGATCCTACGAGCAGTACTTC; CDR3: CASSLRTGSYEQYF
D: TRBD1; size: -; J: TRBJ2-7; V: TRBV20-1; DNA: TGCAGTGCCCAGGGGGCCTACGAGCAGTACTTC; CDR3: CSAQGAYEQYF
D: TRBD1; size: few; J: TRBJ1-5; V: TRBV2; DNA: TGTGCCAGCGACAGGGGTGCCAATCAGCCCCAGCATTTT; CDR3: CASDRGANQPQHF
D: TRBD2; size: -; J: TRBJ2-3; V: TRBV6-6; DNA: TGTGCCAGCAGCCCGGGACTAGCGGGGGGAGATACGCAGTATTTT; CDR3: CASSPGLAGGDTQYF
D: TRBD1; size: -; J: TRBJ1-1; V: TRBV7-2; DNA: TGTGCCAGCAGCGTCCGGGACAGGGGCGAAGCTTTCTTT; CDR3: CASSVRDRGEAFF
D: -; size: once; J: TRBJ1-3; V: TRBV27; DNA: TGTGCCAGCAGAGCCTCGGGGACTGGAAACACCATATATTTT; CDR3: CASRASGTGNTIYF
D: -; size: -; J: TRBJ2-5; V: TRBV5-1; DNA: TGCGCCAGCAGCCTTGAAGAGACCCAGTACTTC; CDR3: CASSLEETQYF
D: -; size: -; J: TRBJ2-1; V: TRBV4-1; DNA: TGCGCCAGCAGCCGGGAGGCTCCGATAGATGAGCAGTTCTTC; CDR3: CASSREAPIDEQFF